This TCR beta chain was sequenced in a study of human T cells and chemical hapten exposure. Across the whole study: Once 0.01% DPC had been applied to the upper back by patch test, readings were taken at 6 days.

Remarks on this clonotype: A read error may account for a junction end that differs from germline.

During construction of the library, unique molecular identifiers were attached to individual cDNA molecules for quantitative, reproducible TCR counting. Per the original data handling: Sample-level TCR yields exhibited a median of about 96,000, with a range of roughly 23,224 to 700,000. TCRdb analysed the RACE reads with MiXCR anew, one entry per CDR3 protein. V and J calls and clone size were set by TCRdb, not the authors. The sample shows 250,000 to 300,000 distinct CDR3 sequences, approximately 7.5% of them seen only once. The time point is: pre-sensitization, week 0. Specified treatment: therapeutic diphenylcyclopropenone sensitization with weekly scalp DPC. Germline V gene data show CDR1 as SGHTA and CDR2 as FQGNSA. The CDR3 spans 12 residues.

The chain recombines TRBV7-2 with TRBJ1-6; D call uncertain. The sequence derives from a young man with alopecia areata. Some clones in this sample may be carry-over from other donors' samples. The specimen comprised whole blood, sampled in connection with sensitization to the hapten diphenylcyclopropenone (DPC). The CDR3 sequence: CASSLAAPPLHF. CDR3 DNA sequence: TGTGCCAGCAGCCTAGCTGCCCCACCCCTCCACTTT.